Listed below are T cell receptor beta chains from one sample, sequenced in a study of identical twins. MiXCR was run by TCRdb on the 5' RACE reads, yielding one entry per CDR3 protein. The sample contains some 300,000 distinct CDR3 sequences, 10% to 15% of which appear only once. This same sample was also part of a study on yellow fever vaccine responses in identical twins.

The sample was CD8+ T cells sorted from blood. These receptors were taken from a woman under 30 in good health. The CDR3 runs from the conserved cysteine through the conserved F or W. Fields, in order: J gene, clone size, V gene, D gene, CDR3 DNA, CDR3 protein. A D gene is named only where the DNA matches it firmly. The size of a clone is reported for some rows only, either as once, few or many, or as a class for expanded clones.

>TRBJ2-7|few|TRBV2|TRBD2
TGTGCCAGCGTTTTCATTGGGACTAGCGGGATACGGTCCTACGAGCAGTACTTC
CASVFIGTSGIRSYEQYF
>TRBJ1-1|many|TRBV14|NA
TGTGCCAGCAGCGAGATGGGGCAAGATGAAGCTTTCTTT
CASSEMGQDEAFF
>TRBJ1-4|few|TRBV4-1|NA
TGCGCCAGCAGCCAAGATACCATATTAGGGGAAAAACTGTTTTTT
CASSQDTILGEKLFF
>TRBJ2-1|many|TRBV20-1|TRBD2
TGCAGTGCTAGTAGAGCGGGAGGGCCGGTAAATGAGCAGTTCTTC
CSASRAGGPVNEQFF
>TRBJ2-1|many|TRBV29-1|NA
TGCAGCGCCGGGGGCGGGAAGTTATACAATGAGCAGTTCTTC
CSAGGGKLYNEQFF
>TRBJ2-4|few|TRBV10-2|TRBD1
TGCGCCAGCAGTGAGGGGGACAGGGGGAACATTCAGTACTTC
CASSEGDRGNIQYF
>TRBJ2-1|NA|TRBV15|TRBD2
TGTGCCACCAGCAGAGATTGGGGACTAGCGGGAGTCTATGAGCAGTTCTTC
CATSRDWGLAGVYEQFF
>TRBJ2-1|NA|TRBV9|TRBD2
TGTGCCAGGGACTCACTTAGCGGGTCAAGCTCCTACAATGAGCAGTTCTTC
CARDSLSGSSSYNEQFF
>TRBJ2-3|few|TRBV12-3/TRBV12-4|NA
TGTGCCAGCAGTTTCTCGTACGGGACGACAGATACGCAGTATTTT
CASSFSYGTTDTQYF
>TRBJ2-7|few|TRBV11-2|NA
TGTGCCAGCAGCCCGGCGAACAGGGCTGGCTCCTACGAGCAGTACTTC
CASSPANRAGSYEQYF
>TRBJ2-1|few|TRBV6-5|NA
TGTGCCAGCAGTTACGACCCTGAGGGTAGGATAAACAATGAGCAGTTCTTC
CASSYDPEGRINNEQFF
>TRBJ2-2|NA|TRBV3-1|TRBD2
TGTGCCAGCAGCCCCACGTCTAGCGGGACTGGGTACACCGGGGAGCTGTTTTTT
CASSPTSSGTGYTGELFF